Below are 19 T cell receptor beta chains sequenced from a single sample in a study of OX40 agonist ivuxolimab in advanced cancers. Data came from immunoSEQ multiplex PCR; TCRdb stores just in-frame clones and leaves some out. The repertoire has roughly 92,000 clones, roughly nine tenths of them found once; the top ten carry less than 1.5%. Specimen: CD4+ or CD8+ T cells sorted from blood, collected in a trial of the OX40 agonist ivuxolimab. The receptors were gathered from an adult with an advanced solid tumor such as melanoma, head and neck, liver or kidney cancer.

DNA for the CDR3: TGTGCCAGCAGCGTAGCCCCTCCTAGCGGGGTGGCCTACAATGAGCAGTTCTTC. It is translated as CASSVAPPSGVAYNEQFF. The rearrangement joins TRBV9 to TRBJ2-1; 9 bases are shared with TRBD2. The CDR3 is 18 residues long. V dropped 0 bases and J dropped 2; count of bases not matched to a gene: 9. CDR1 is SGDLS and CDR2 is YYNGEE in the germline V gene.

This clone was counted once. The chain combines TRBV4-3 with TRBJ1-2; perhaps TRBD1 as D (5 bases). The CDR3 is 14 amino acids. Germline assignment: CDR1 LGHNA and CDR2 YSLEER. Trimming took 4 bases from V and 4 from J, leaving 13 bases between them. The CDR3 nucleotides read TGCGCCAGCAGCCCCCAGGGTAGGGTCTATGGCTACACCTTC. Translation gives CASSPQGRVYGYTF.

This CDR3 reads CASSDRDTNQPQHF. The DNA for the CDR3 is TGTGCCAGCAGCGACCGGGACACAAATCAGCCCCAGCATTTT. V and J are TRBV6-5 and TRBJ1-5; tentative D call: TRBD1 (6 bases). V shed 6 bases and J shed 4 bases, with 13 bases lying between them. The CDR3 sequence is 14 residues long. Germline V gene lookup returns CDR1 MNHEY and CDR2 SVGAGI.

V and J are TRBV18 and TRBJ2-7, with a weak D call TRBD1 (5 bases). Germline values: CDR1 KGHSH, CDR2 LQKENI. Deletions cut 5 bases from V and 0 bases from J, with 5 bases between. The CDR3 sequence is 12 residues long. CDR3 residues: CASSTGSYEQYF. CDR3 bases: TGTGCCAGCTCAACAGGCTCCTACGAGCAGTACTTC. The variable domain in full, completed from reference TRBV18 and TRBJ2-7, reads NAGVMQNPRHLVRRRGQEARLRCSPMKGHSHVYWYRQLPEEGLKFMVYLQKENIIDESGMPKERFSAEFPKEGPSILRIQQVVRGDSAAYFCASSTGSYEQYFGPGTRLTVT.

J is TRBJ2-3 and V is TRBV7-9; D is unclear. Germline loops: CDR1 SEHNR, CDR2 FQNEAQ (reference sequence). This CDR3 comprises 15 residues. Between the trimmed V and J ends, which lost 3 bases and 4 bases, there was a span of 14 bases. CDR3 sequence reads: CASSFVRQTPDTQYF. In DNA, the CDR3 is TGTGCCAGCAGCTTCGTGAGGCAGACACCAGATACGCAGTATTTT.

The rearrangement uses TRBV19 and TRBJ2-2; 10 bases are a match to TRBD1. This CDR3 is 15 amino acids long. Per germline, CDR1 LNHDA and CDR2 SQIVND (reference sequence). Germline trimming cut 5 bases from V and 2 bases from J; bases unmatched to any gene: 2. CDR3 sequence (DNA): TGTGCCAGTAGTCTGACAGGGGGCAACACCGGGGAGCTGTTTTTT. The encoded protein is CASSLTGGNTGELFF.

This clone was seen only once. V is TRBV29-1 and J is TRBJ1-2, with 8 bases lining up with TRBD1. In germline, CDR1 is SQVTM, CDR2 ANQGSEA. The CDR3 runs 12 residues. The V and J ends lost 3 bases and 8 bases, in that order; junction bases with no gene match: 5. The chain's CDR3 is CSVDGQGDGYTF. The CDR3 nucleotides are TGCAGCGTTGACGGACAGGGAGACGGCTACACCTTC.

V is TRBV5-1 and J is TRBJ1-2; no reliable D call. Germline loops: CDR1 SGHRS, CDR2 YFSETQ. This CDR3 spans 13 amino acids. The germline V and J ends were trimmed by 0 bases and 7 bases, with 10 bases remaining between them. CDR3 DNA sequence: TGCGCCAGCAGCTTGGGAGAGTCAGGTGGCTACACCTTC. Translating gives CASSLGESGGYTF.

The V and J genes are TRBV27 and TRBJ1-1, with D unclear. Germline V gene sequence: CDR1 MNHEY, CDR2 SMNVEV (reference sequence). V was clipped by 2 bases and J by 5 bases, with 12 bases between them. The CDR3 has 14 amino acids. CDR3 DNA sequence: TGTGCCAGCAGTTTAGTTAGAGGGTCGACTGAAGCTTTCTTT. Translation gives CASSLVRGSTEAFF.

The chain couples TRBV6-5 to TRBJ2-7; TRBD1 matches at 9 bases. Per the germline V gene, CDR1 is MNHEY and CDR2 is SVGAGI. The V gene end was trimmed by 6 bases and the J gene end by 7 bases; junction bases not matched to a gene: 7. This CDR3 comprises 13 residues. The CDR3 DNA follows: TGTGCCAGCAGATTACAGGGGGCGCGGGAGCAGTACTTC. Protein: CASRLQGAREQYF.

The J gene is TRBJ1-2, the V gene TRBV9; tentative D call: TRBD1 (6 bases). Germline CDR1 reads SGDLS; CDR2 reads YYNGEE. The CDR3 runs to 15 residues. V was cut by 0 bases and J by 1 base, with 10 bases left in between. The CDR3 loop reads CASSVVDSFNYGYTF. The DNA of the CDR3 is TGTGCCAGCAGCGTAGTGGACAGCTTTAACTATGGCTACACCTTC.

The genes are TRBV6-1 and TRBJ1-1; TRBD1 might be the D (6 bases). This CDR3 has 15 residues. Germline-derived CDR1 and CDR2 are MNHNS and SASEGT. Trimming left V 2 bases short and J 1 base short, with 11 bases between. This CDR3 is CASSESGAWNTEAFF. The CDR3 coding sequence is TGTGCCAGCAGTGAATCGGGGGCCTGGAACACTGAAGCTTTCTTT.

The chain joins TRBV5-1 to TRBJ2-7; D is possibly TRBD2 (5 bases). Trimming took 1 base from V and 4 from J, leaving 15 bases between them. The CDR3 contains 15 residues. Germline CDR1 and CDR2: SGHRS and YFSETQ. This CDR3 is CASSLRFGGLYEQYF. CDR3 in DNA: TGCGCCAGCAGCTTGCGGTTTGGCGGGCTGTACGAGCAGTACTTC.

This clone was seen a single time. The V gene is TRBV6-5, the J gene TRBJ1-5, with 8 bases aligning to TRBD1. CDR1 is MNHEY, CDR2 SVGAGI, per germline. This CDR3 region has 14 residues. V lost 8 bases and J lost 7; bases outside the gene matches: 10. CDR3 coding DNA: TGTGCCAGCGGACCCGACAGGGGCAGGCAGCCCCAGCATTTT. This encodes CASGPDRGRQPQHF.

The chain links TRBV28 to TRBJ1-1; D is perhaps TRBD1 (5 bases). From germline, CDR1 is MDHEN and CDR2 SYDVKM. V lost 5 bases to trimming and J lost 1 base, with 11 bases between them. The CDR3 length is 14 residues. CDR3 protein: CASSIHQGNTEAFF. The CDR3 DNA reads TGTGCCAGCAGTATCCATCAGGGGAACACTGAAGCTTTCTTT. Together with reference TRBV28 and TRBJ1-1, the CDR3 gives the full variable domain: DVKVTQSSRYLVKRTGEKVFLECVQDMDHENMFWYRQDPGLGLRLIYFSYDVKMKEKGDIPEGYSVSREKKERFSLILESASTNQTSMYLCASSIHQGNTEAFFGQGTRLTVV.

V gene TRBV7-9 combines with J gene TRBJ2-2; 8 bases fit TRBD2. The CDR3 loop spans 16 amino acids. Per germline, CDR1 SEHNR and CDR2 FQNEAQ (reference sequence). With 2 bases clipped from V and 1 base from J, the junction kept 3 bases outside the gene matches. CDR3 loop: CASSLRAGGNTGELFF. In nucleotides, the CDR3 is TGTGCCAGCAGCTTAAGGGCGGGGGGGAACACCGGGGAGCTGTTTTTT.

This clone occurred once. The CDR3 coding sequence is TGTGCCAGCAGTTACTCTAGTAGGAATCAGCCCCAGCATTTT. It yields the protein CASSYSSRNQPQHF. The rearrangement joins TRBV6-6 to TRBJ1-5; D gene ambiguous. Trimming took 0 bases from V and 4 from J, leaving 7 bases between them. This CDR3 spans 14 amino acids. Looked up from germline, CDR1 is MNHNY and CDR2 is SVGAGI (reference sequence).

The chain employs TRBV5-1 and TRBJ2-1, with D possibly matching TRBD2 (6 bases). The CDR3 consists of 13 residues. Germline V gene data show CDR1 as SGHRS and CDR2 as YFSETQ. With 4 bases removed from V and 12 bases from J, the gap between germline ends came to 17 bases. The CDR3 sequence: CASSPGDLGLQFF. CDR3 nucleotide sequence: TGCGCCAGCAGCCCGGGGGACTTGGGTTTGCAGTTCTTC. Full variable domain (remainder filled in from reference TRBV5-1 and TRBJ2-1): KAGVTQTPRYLIKTRGQQVTLSCSPISGHRSVSWYQQTPGQGLQFLFEYFSETQRNKGNFPGRFSGRQFSNSRSEMNVSTLELGDSALYLCASSPGDLGLQFFGPGTRLTVL.

The chain combines TRBV30 with TRBJ2-1; no firm D call. Germline lookup yields CDR1 GTSNPN and CDR2 SVGIG (reference sequence). CDR3 size: 14 residues. The ends were cut back, 8 bases at V and 1 base at J, with 15 bases in the middle. CDR3: CALQTQVSYNEQFF. In DNA form, the CDR3 reads TGTGCCCTTCAAACTCAGGTGTCCTACAATGAGCAGTTCTTC.